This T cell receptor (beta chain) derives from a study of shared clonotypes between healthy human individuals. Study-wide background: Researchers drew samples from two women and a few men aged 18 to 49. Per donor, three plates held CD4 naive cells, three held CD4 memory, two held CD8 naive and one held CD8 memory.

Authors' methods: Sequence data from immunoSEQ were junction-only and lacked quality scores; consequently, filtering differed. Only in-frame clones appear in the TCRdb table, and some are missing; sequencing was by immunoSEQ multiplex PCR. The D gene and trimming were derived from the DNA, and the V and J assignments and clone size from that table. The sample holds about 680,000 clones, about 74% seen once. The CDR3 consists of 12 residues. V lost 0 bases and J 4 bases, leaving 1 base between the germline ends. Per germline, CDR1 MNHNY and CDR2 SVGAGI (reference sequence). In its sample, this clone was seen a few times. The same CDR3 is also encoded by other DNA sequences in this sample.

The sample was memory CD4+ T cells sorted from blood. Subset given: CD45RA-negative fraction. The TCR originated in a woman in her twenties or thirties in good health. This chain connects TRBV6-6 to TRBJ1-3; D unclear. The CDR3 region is CASSYSGNTIYF. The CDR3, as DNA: TGTGCCAGCAGTTACTCAGGAAACACCATATATTTT.